A single sample gave rise to the 32 T cell receptor beta chains below, sequenced in a study of T-cell reconstitution after alpha-beta-depleted transplantation in children. Unique molecular identifiers were used in preparing the TCRbeta library. From the PCR reads, TCRdb called clonotypes with MiXCR, one entry per CDR3 protein. The sample records about 200,000 distinct CDR3 sequences, about 14% being singletons. The material was PBMCs from the stem cell graft donor, obtained from the stem cell graft. The receptors derive from a human donor who donated a stem cell graft to a child with acute lymphoblastic leukemia.

The table lists this clonotype with many counts. The chain uses TRBV12-3 or TRBV12-4 and TRBJ2-1; 7 bases map to TRBD2. The V gene end was trimmed by 5 bases and the J gene end by 3 bases; junction bases not matched to a gene: 7. This CDR3 has 15 amino acids. This CDR3 reads CASSRSGGNYNEQFF. CDR3 DNA: TGTGCCAGCAGTAGGTCGGGGGGAAACTACAATGAGCAGTTCTTC.

This clonotype showed up many times. The chain employs TRBV5-1 and TRBJ2-7; TRBD2 might be the D (6 bases). V was trimmed by 0 bases and J by 7 bases, leaving 20 bases between them. The length of the CDR3 is 16 residues. The germline V gene encodes CDR1 SGHRS and CDR2 YFSETQ. CDR3 region: CASSLEGSGSGKEQYF. CDR3 nucleotide sequence: TGCGCCAGCAGCTTGGAGGGCAGCGGGTCAGGGAAGGAGCAGTACTTC.

This clonotype showed up just a few times. The rearrangement uses TRBV30 and TRBJ1-1; no definite D call. The V and J ends lost 0 bases and 3 bases respectively, with 2 bases between them. The CDR3 covers 11 residues. Per germline, CDR1 GTSNPN and CDR2 SVGIG (reference sequence). CDR3 region: CAWSVDTEAFF. The CDR3 bases are TGTGCCTGGAGTGTTGACACTGAAGCTTTCTTT.

This clonotype was recorded many times. The rearrangement uses TRBV12-3 or TRBV12-4 and TRBJ1-1; a weak D match, TRBD1 (6 bases). The V end lost 3 bases, the J end lost 5 bases, and 13 bases lay between the germline ends. The length of the CDR3 is 14 residues. The DNA for the CDR3 is TGTGCCAGCAGTTTGGCGGGGGCGCGAACTGAAGCTTTCTTT. Amino acids: CASSLAGARTEAFF.

At least ten counts were recorded for this clonotype. CDR3 nucleotides: TGTGCCAGCAGGCCGCTTAGGGACAGTGAAGCTTTCTTT. This translates into CASRPLRDSEAFF. The chain combines TRBV6-2 or TRBV6-3 with TRBJ1-1, with 7 bases lining up with TRBD1. The J segment lost 7 bases and the V segment lost 6 bases, leaving 8 bases of the junction unmatched. Germline CDR1 reads MNHEY; CDR2 reads SVGEGT. The CDR3 is 13 residues long.

Only a few counts were recorded for this clonotype. This chain links TRBV20-1 with TRBJ1-4; D gene uncertain. The V end was cut by 3 bases, the J end by 0 bases, with 8 bases between. The germline V gene has CDR1 DFQATT and CDR2 SNEGSKA (reference sequence). CDR3 length: 14 amino acids. CDR3 DNA: TGCAGTGCTAGTACAAGGACAACTAATGAAAAACTGTTTTTT. This gives the protein CSASTRTTNEKLFF.

This clonotype was detected many times. The gene calls are TRBV5-6 and TRBJ1-1; unclear D gene. The CDR3 contains 15 residues. CDR1 is SGHDT and CDR2 is YYEEEE in the germline V gene. Trimming removed 0 bases at V and 1 base at J, with 10 bases between. The CDR3 nucleotides are TGTGCCAGCAGCTTGGACGTGGGCGGGAACACTGAAGCTTTCTTT. As protein: CASSLDVGGNTEAFF. Using reference TRBV5-6 and TRBJ1-1 for the parts outside the CDR3, the full variable domain is DAGVTQSPTHLIKTRGQQVTLRCSPKSGHDTVSWYQQALGQGPQFIFQYYEEEERQRGNFPDRFSGHQFPNYSSELNVNALLLGDSALYLCASSLDVGGNTEAFFGQGTRLTVV.

A few counts support this clonotype. The chain has TRBV28 and TRBJ2-2, with a weak D call TRBD2 (6 bases). V lost 5 bases, J lost 1 base, and 11 bases lay in between. CDR1 is MDHEN and CDR2 is SYDVKM in the germline V gene. CDR3 length equals 15 residues. CDR3: CASSRDFLNTGELFF. The DNA for the CDR3 is TGTGCCAGCAGTAGGGACTTCCTGAACACCGGGGAGCTGTTTTTT.

V usage is TRBV20-1 and J usage is TRBJ2-1; 9 bases line up with TRBD2. The J segment lost 7 bases and the V segment lost 0 bases, leaving 10 bases of the junction unmatched. Germline CDR1 is DFQATT and CDR2 is SNEGSKA (reference sequence). The CDR3 contains 16 residues. The CDR3, as DNA: TGCAGTGCTAGAGATGGCGGGAGGGCCCCCCTTAATGAGCAGTTCTTC. Protein sequence: CSARDGGRAPLNEQFF.

This clonotype appeared a few times. This chain joins TRBV6-1 and TRBJ2-7, with TRBD1 matching 8 bases. There are 14 residues in the CDR3. Trimming at V came to 2 bases and at J to 6 bases, leaving 6 bases not matched to a gene. Germline CDR1 MNHNS, CDR2 SASEGT. The CDR3 DNA reads TGTGCCAGCAGTGAAAAGCCCGGGACAGGCGAGCAGTACTTC. Amino acids: CASSEKPGTGEQYF.

The V and J genes are TRBV27 and TRBJ2-2; 12 bases map to TRBD1. J gave up 6 bases and V 3 bases, and 5 bases lay outside the gene matches. The CDR3 runs to 16 residues. Germline V gene sequence: CDR1 MNHEY, CDR2 SMNVEV (reference sequence). The CDR3, as DNA: TGTGCCAGCAGTTTTGGGGGGACAGGGGGCCCCGGGGAGCTGTTTTTT. Amino acid sequence: CASSFGGTGGPGELFF.

This clonotype has ten or more counts. The chain recombines TRBV7-8 with TRBJ2-3; D may be TRBD2 (5 bases). The ends were cut back, 4 bases at V and 4 bases at J, with 12 bases in the middle. This CDR3 has 14 residues. Per the germline V gene, CDR1 is SGHVS and CDR2 is FQNEAQ. In DNA, the CDR3 is TGTGCCAGCAGCTCCGATAGCGTGGCAGATACGCAGTATTTT. Translated, it gives CASSSDSVADTQYF.

This clonotype occurred many times. V gene TRBV20-1 combines with J gene TRBJ1-3; perhaps TRBD1 as D (6 bases). Germline V gene lookup returns CDR1 DFQATT and CDR2 SNEGSKA (reference sequence). Trimming shortened V by 1 base and J by 2 bases, and 12 bases separated the two germline ends. The CDR3 is 15 amino acids. Written as DNA, the CDR3 is TGCAGTGCTAGAGCGTCTCAGGGGACTGGAAACACCATATATTTT. It is translated as CSARASQGTGNTIYF.

The gene calls are TRBV6-4 and TRBJ1-4; D gene unclear. V shed 3 bases and J shed 0 bases, with 5 bases lying between them. Germline V gene data show CDR1 as MRHNA and CDR2 as SNTAGT. The CDR3 has 14 residues. CDR3 loop: CASSEFSTNEKLFF. The CDR3 DNA sequence: TGTGCCAGCAGTGAATTCTCAACTAATGAAAAACTGTTTTTT.

This clonotype was seen ten or more times. The rearrangement links TRBV11-2 to TRBJ2-5; D gene unclear. Looked up from germline, CDR1 is SGHAT and CDR2 is FQNNGV. V was cut by 5 bases and J by 0 bases, with 16 bases left in between. The CDR3 totals 16 residues. The CDR3 DNA sequence: TGTGCCAGCAGCACAAACCGAATAAGGAACCAAGAGACCCAGTACTTC. Protein product: CASSTNRIRNQETQYF.

The chain uses TRBV12-3 or TRBV12-4 and TRBJ1-6; D is unclear. The CDR3 sequence is 14 residues long. V lost 7 bases, J lost 6 bases, and 13 bases lay in between. The CDR3 here is CASTAGKPNSPLHF. CDR3 bases: TGTGCCAGCACCGCCGGAAAGCCTAATTCACCCCTCCACTTT.

The chain employs TRBV24-1 and TRBJ2-1; 7 nucleotides align to TRBD2. J gave up 4 bases and V 3 bases, and 8 bases lay outside the gene matches. CDR1 and CDR2 (germline): KGHDR, SFDVKD. This CDR3 contains 16 residues. The CDR3 DNA follows: TGTGCCACCAGTGATCCCACAGGAGCGGGGTACAATGAGCAGTTCTTC. Protein: CATSDPTGAGYNEQFF.

This clonotype was seen ten or more times. The chain links TRBV29-1 to TRBJ2-5; 9 bases line up with TRBD1. In germline, CDR1 is SQVTM, CDR2 ANQGSEA. This CDR3 has 14 residues. V was pared by 1 base and J by 4 bases, with 4 bases of the junction left unmatched. The CDR3 DNA is TGCAGCGTTGAAGCGGACAGGGGCCTAGAGACCCAGTACTTC. Translating gives CSVEADRGLETQYF.

This clonotype was detected ten times or more. This chain uses TRBV12-3 or TRBV12-4 with TRBJ1-4; D call uncertain. The CDR3 consists of 14 residues. Trimming pared 5 bases from V and 0 bases from J, leaving 7 bases between. This chain's CDR3 is CASSTYSTNEKLFF. In DNA, the CDR3 is TGTGCCAGCAGTACTTACTCAACTAATGAAAAACTGTTTTTT.

This clonotype was seen a few times. This chain links TRBV5-1 with TRBJ1-1; 12 nucleotides line up with TRBD1. The germline CDR1 and CDR2 sequences are SGHRS and YFSETQ. The length of the CDR3 is 18 residues. J was trimmed by 0 bases and V by 0 bases; bases with no gene match: 6. CDR3 amino acids: CASSLAWDRGRMNTEAFF. The CDR3 nucleotides are TGCGCCAGCAGCTTGGCCTGGGACAGGGGGCGAATGAACACTGAAGCTTTCTTT.

At least ten counts were recorded for this clonotype. The V gene is TRBV20-1, the J gene TRBJ1-4, with no clear D. This CDR3 spans 13 amino acids. Germline-derived CDR1 and CDR2 are DFQATT and SNEGSKA (reference sequence). V was clipped by 2 bases and J by 5 bases, with 9 bases between them. DNA of the CDR3: TGCAGTGCTAGAAAGGGTGCAAATGAAAAACTGTTTTTT. As protein: CSARKGANEKLFF.

This clonotype appeared many times. The DNA for the CDR3 is TGTGCCAGCGGGACCCGGGACAACTCCTACGAGCAGTACTTC. It translates to CASGTRDNSYEQYF. The chain combines TRBV7-9 with TRBJ2-7; TRBD1 might be the D (6 bases). From germline, CDR1 is SEHNR and CDR2 FQNEAQ (reference sequence). With 8 bases removed from V and 0 bases from J, the gap between germline ends came to 14 bases. The CDR3 contains 14 residues.

This clonotype was found many times. The rearrangement uses TRBV7-9 and TRBJ1-2; no firm D call. The CDR3 totals 14 residues. Germline V gene lookup returns CDR1 SEHNR and CDR2 FQNEAQ (reference sequence). The ends were cut back, 0 bases at V and 6 bases at J, with 11 bases in the middle. This chain's CDR3 is CASSLANPGHGYTF. CDR3 DNA sequence: TGTGCCAGCAGCTTAGCGAACCCAGGTCATGGCTACACCTTC. Supplemented by reference TRBV7-9 and TRBJ1-2, the full variable domain reads DTGVSQNPRHKITKRGQNVTFRCDPISEHNRLYWYRQTLGQGPEFLTYFQNEAQLEKSRLLSDRFSAERPKGSFSTLEIQRTEQGDSAMYLCASSLANPGHGYTFGSGTRLTVV.

This clonotype was seen a handful of times. The V and J genes are TRBV4-2 and TRBJ2-1; possibly TRBD1 or TRBD2 for D (5 bases each). The germline V gene has CDR1 LGHNA and CDR2 YNFKEQ. CDR3 length equals 15 residues. With 4 bases removed from V and 4 bases from J, the gap between germline ends came to 14 bases. The CDR3 spells CASSPGALQYNEQFF. The CDR3 DNA sequence: TGTGCCAGCAGCCCCGGGGCCCTACAATACAATGAGCAGTTCTTC.

This clonotype was seen repeatedly, ten times or more. This sequence joins TRBV7-9 and TRBJ1-1, with D possibly matching TRBD1 (5 bases). Germline V gene sequence: CDR1 SEHNR, CDR2 FQNEAQ (reference sequence). The CDR3 is 15 amino acids. With 5 bases removed from V and 1 base from J, the gap between germline ends came to 14 bases. The CDR3 reads CASSPGLGENTEAFF. The CDR3, as DNA: TGTGCCAGCAGCCCAGGATTGGGGGAGAACACTGAAGCTTTCTTT.

This clonotype came up many times. This chain connects TRBV4-1 to TRBJ1-5; D not certain. This CDR3 has 14 amino acids. Trimming left V 4 bases short and J 6 bases short, with 13 bases between. Germline loops: CDR1 MGHRA, CDR2 YSYEKL. Written as DNA, the CDR3 is TGCGCCAGCAGCCTCCAAGACGGTGCTCAGCCCCAGCATTTT. Translation gives CASSLQDGAQPQHF.

This clonotype was seen at least ten times. This chain links TRBV3-1 with TRBJ2-5; D not resolved. V lost 1 base to trimming and J lost 0 bases, with 15 bases between them. This CDR3 is 17 amino acids long. Germline V lookup: CDR1 LGHDT, CDR2 YNNKEL (reference sequence). The CDR3 bases are TGTGCCAGCAGCCAAGTTGAGCAGCCCATCGACCAAGAGACCCAGTACTTC. This translates into CASSQVEQPIDQETQYF.

In this sample, this clonotype turned up many times. The chain recombines TRBV5-1 with TRBJ2-1; D is unclear. The germline gives CDR1 SGHRS, CDR2 YFSETQ. Trimming left V 0 bases short and J 0 bases short, with 7 bases between. The CDR3 contains 15 residues. In nucleotides, the CDR3 is TGCGCCAGCAGCTTGGCCCAAAACTCCTACAATGAGCAGTTCTTC. Translation: CASSLAQNSYNEQFF.

This clonotype was detected many times. The genes are TRBV5-4 and TRBJ1-4; D not certain. The ends were cut back, 6 bases at V and 8 bases at J, with 8 bases in the middle. In germline, CDR1 is SGHNT, CDR2 YYREEE (reference sequence). The CDR3 loop spans 11 amino acids. The CDR3 region is CASKRGEKLFF. The DNA for the CDR3 is TGTGCCAGCAAGAGAGGCGAAAAACTGTTTTTT.

V is TRBV12-3 or TRBV12-4 and J is TRBJ1-1; no clear D gene. The V gene lost 3 bases and the J gene lost 7 bases, with 9 bases spanning the gap. There are 12 residues in the CDR3. The CDR3: CASSFPELEAFF. Here the CDR3 DNA reads TGTGCCAGCAGTTTCCCCGAACTTGAAGCTTTCTTT.

This clonotype was counted many times. This sequence joins TRBV27 and TRBJ2-1; D remains ambiguous. This CDR3 is built from 13 residues. The germline V and J ends were trimmed by 2 bases and 8 bases, with 10 bases remaining between them. Germline lookup yields CDR1 MNHEY and CDR2 SMNVEV (reference sequence). CDR3 amino acids: CASSLRPGHEQFF. As DNA, the CDR3 is TGTGCCAGCAGTTTACGACCGGGTCATGAGCAGTTCTTC.

This clonotype turned up a few times. The genes are TRBV12-3 or TRBV12-4 and TRBJ1-5; D perhaps matches TRBD1 (5 bases). The CDR3 runs to 14 residues. Trimming shortened V by 2 bases and J by 5 bases, and 10 bases separated the two germline ends. The CDR3 nucleotides are TGTGCCAGCAGTTTAATTCGGGGCGATCAGCCCCAGCATTTT. It translates to CASSLIRGDQPQHF.